This T cell receptor (beta chain) was identified in a study of PD-1 blockade in classical Hodgkin lymphoma. Turning to this clone: The antigen remains undetermined.

All patients relapsed after autologous stem cell transplantation, and brentuximab vedotin exposure varied. Study conclusions and caveats: There was a significant rise in CD4+ TCR diversity by C4D1, with no such rise for CD8+. It was reported that newly diagnosed patients had less baseline TCR diversity than healthy donors. There remain no defined causes for the repertoire differences, which possibly reflect disease activity or prior therapy.

The protocol was immunoSEQ multiplex PCR, while the TCRdb copy is restricted to in-frame clones and leaves out a portion. The sample has 70,000 or so clones, 85% to 95% seen once. V shed 3 bases and J 3 bases; nucleotides not matched to a gene: 8. Per the germline V gene, CDR1 is SGHVS and CDR2 is FNYEAQ. This CDR3 comprises 15 residues. The sequence was obtained from a human donor with classical Hodgkin lymphoma. The rearrangement links TRBV7-6 to TRBJ2-7, with 7 bases matching TRBD2. The source was peripheral blood mononuclear cells (PBMCs), collected at baseline. Written as DNA, the CDR3 is TGTGCCAGCAGCTTGGCTGCGGGCGGGAGCTACGAGCAGTACTTC. Translated: CASSLAAGGSYEQYF.